One and the same sample provided the 19 T cell receptor beta chains below, sequenced in a study of blood T cell repertoires in COVID-19 (dated by TCRdb to between 2020 and 2021). The library was prepared using the immunoSEQ multiplex PCR assay. What TCRdb holds here is the immuneACCESS table cut down to in-frame rearrangements. Part of the clones is not present; checked against another copy, under half of the missing clones reflect an unresolved V gene, and the others are unexplained. The sample profile shows roughly 24,000 clones; roughly nine tenths of them were found once. 27% of the sample belongs to the ten largest clones. The sample consisted of peripheral blood. The receptors come from a man between 65 and 85 years old with COVID-19, enrolled during active disease.

The chain employs TRBV24-1 and TRBJ2-1; D is possibly TRBD1 (6 bases). Trimming cost V 3 bases and J 7 bases, with 6 bases left between them. Germline V CDR1 and CDR2: KGHDR, SFDVKD. The length of the CDR3 is 12 residues. The CDR3 loop is CATSDGTNEQFF. The CDR3, as DNA: TGTGCCACCAGTGATGGGACAAATGAGCAGTTCTTC.

The V gene is TRBV24-1, the J gene TRBJ2-1; the D gene is possibly TRBD1 (6 bases). The V end lost 7 bases, the J end lost 0 bases, and 12 bases lay between the germline ends. Germline V gene lookup returns CDR1 KGHDR and CDR2 SFDVKD. The CDR3 spans 15 residues. The CDR3 region is CATSPGHSSYNEQFF. CDR3 nucleotides: TGTGCCACCAGCCCGGGACACAGCTCCTACAATGAGCAGTTCTTC.

This chain joins TRBV5-1 and TRBJ1-6; 7 bases map to TRBD1. The J segment lost 7 bases and the V segment lost 2 bases, leaving 3 bases of the junction unmatched. The CDR3 sequence is 14 residues long. The germline CDR1 and CDR2 sequences are SGHRS and YFSETQ. For the CDR3, the DNA is TGCGCCAGCAGCTTTGTGACAGGGAATTCACCCCTCCACTTT. Translation gives CASSFVTGNSPLHF.

This clone was observed a few times. This rearrangement joins TRBV3-1 (or the pseudogene TRBV3-2) to TRBJ1-1, with a weak D call TRBD1 (5 bases). Germline V gene data show CDR1 as LGHDT and CDR2 as YNNKEL (reference sequence). V lost 6 bases and J lost 7, with 9 bases in between. CDR3 length: 11 amino acids. The CDR3 sequence is CASRGAHEAFF. In DNA, the CDR3 is TGTGCCAGCAGAGGGGCCCATGAAGCTTTCTTT.

This rearrangement joins TRBV19 to TRBJ2-7; D is perhaps TRBD1 (5 bases). The CDR3 consists of 12 residues. CDR1 is LNHDA, CDR2 SQIVND, per germline (reference sequence). Trimming pared 8 bases from V and 6 bases from J, leaving 14 bases between. As DNA, the CDR3 is TGTGCCAGTCTGGGGCTGACCGGCGAGCAGTACTTC. Translation: CASLGLTGEQYF. Full variable domain (outside the CDR3, taken from reference TRBV19 and TRBJ2-7): DGGITQSPKYLFRKEGQNVTLSCEQNLNHDAMYWYRQDPGQGLRLIYYSQIVNDFQKGDIAEGYSVSREKKESFPLTVTSAQKNPTAFYLCASLGLTGEQYFGPGTRLTVT.

The sample holds one count of this clone. The chain combines TRBV11-2 with TRBJ1-4, with D possibly TRBD1 on 5 matching bases. V was shortened by 0 bases and J by 11 bases, with 13 bases between the two germline ends. CDR1 and CDR2 from the germline V gene are SGHAT and FQNNGV. The length of the CDR3 is 14 residues. CDR3: CASSLDGAAGKLFF. The CDR3 DNA is TGTGCCAGCAGCTTAGATGGGGCGGCGGGGAAACTGTTTTTT. Full variable domain (rest looked up from reference TRBV11-2 and TRBJ1-4): EAGVAQSPRYKIIEKRQSVAFWCNPISGHATLYWYQQILGQGPKLLIQFQNNGVVDDSQLPKDRFSAERLKGVDSTLKIQPAKLEDSAVYLCASSLDGAAGKLFFGSGTQLSVL.

The table lists this clone with a count of one. V usage is TRBV18 and J usage is TRBJ1-5, with D possibly TRBD1 on 5 matching bases. Germline V gene lookup returns CDR1 KGHSH and CDR2 LQKENI. This CDR3 spans 13 amino acids. Trimming took 5 bases from V and 3 from J, leaving 8 bases between them. The CDR3 bases are TGTGCCAGCTCAGGGGGGAACAATCAGCCCCAGCATTTT. Its protein is CASSGGNNQPQHF.

This rearrangement joins TRBV27 to TRBJ2-7, with 7 bases that match TRBD1. The trim removed 6 bases at V and 2 bases at J, leaving 7 bases unmatched. CDR1 and CDR2 (germline): MNHEY, SMNVEV (reference sequence). CDR3 length: 14 residues. The CDR3 loop is CASSSNRGPYEQYF. CDR3 bases: TGTGCCAGCAGCTCTAACAGGGGACCCTACGAGCAGTACTTC.

This rearrangement joins TRBV5-1 to TRBJ2-3, with 13 bases matching TRBD2. From germline, CDR1 is SGHRS and CDR2 YFSETQ. The CDR3 loop spans 15 amino acids. V dropped 5 bases and J dropped 6; count of bases not matched to a gene: 6. This chain's CDR3 is CASRNGLAGEDTQYF. Here the CDR3 DNA reads TGCGCCAGCAGAAACGGACTAGCGGGAGAGGATACGCAGTATTTT.

The V and J genes are TRBV6-5 and TRBJ1-6; D unclear. V was shortened by 3 bases and J by 7 bases, with 7 bases between the two germline ends. CDR3 length equals 13 residues. CDR1 is MNHEY and CDR2 is SVGAGI in the germline V gene. Here the CDR3 reads CASSYLLNSPLHF. DNA of the CDR3: TGTGCCAGCAGTTATTTGCTAAATTCACCCCTCCACTTT.

The gene calls are TRBV5-6 and TRBJ2-3; a weak D match, TRBD2 (6 bases). Per germline, CDR1 SGHDT and CDR2 YYEEEE. V was clipped by 3 bases and J by 0 bases, with 14 bases between them. This CDR3 is 16 amino acids long. CDR3 loop: CASSWGMGGSTDTQYF. Written as DNA, the CDR3 is TGTGCCAGCAGCTGGGGGATGGGGGGTAGCACAGATACGCAGTATTTT.

J is TRBJ2-7 and V is TRBV5-4; no clear D. The CDR3 loop spans 12 amino acids. Between the trimmed V and J ends, which lost 4 bases and 0 bases, there was a span of 5 bases. Germline V gene sequence: CDR1 SGHNT, CDR2 YYREEE (reference sequence). The CDR3 is CASSRDSYEQYF. CDR3 bases: TGTGCCAGCAGCCGAGACTCCTACGAGCAGTACTTC.

This clone was detected once. The rearrangement joins TRBV4-1 to TRBJ1-2; 9 bases match TRBD1. J lost 4 bases, V lost 2 bases, and 2 bases had no gene match. The CDR3 contains 14 residues. The germline gives CDR1 MGHRA, CDR2 YSYEKL. CDR3 residues: CASSQTGGGYGYTF. CDR3 bases: TGCGCCAGCAGCCAAACAGGGGGCGGCTATGGCTACACCTTC.

The chain links TRBV10-1 to TRBJ2-2, with D maybe TRBD1 (6 bases). Trimming shortened V by 8 bases and J by 4 bases, and 17 bases separated the two germline ends. The CDR3 has 15 amino acids. In germline, CDR1 is WNHNN, CDR2 SYGVQD (reference sequence). The CDR3 loop reads CASRGQGSGTGELFF. Written as DNA, the CDR3 is TGCGCCAGCCGTGGGCAGGGGAGTGGCACCGGGGAGCTGTTTTTT.

This chain links TRBV19 with TRBJ2-7, with a possible D match to TRBD1 (6 bases). CDR1 is LNHDA, CDR2 SQIVND, per germline (reference sequence). This CDR3 has 15 residues. The V and J ends lost 4 bases and 9 bases respectively, with 22 bases between them. In nucleotides, the CDR3 is TGTGCCAGTAGTAAGACAGGTCCGTTACCTATTGGGCAGTACTTC. Amino acids: CASSKTGPLPIGQYF.

Here the CDR3 DNA reads TGTGCCAGTAGTATGTCAGGGAATAGCAATCAGCCCCAGCATTTT. Its translation: CASSMSGNSNQPQHF. This rearrangement joins TRBV19 to TRBJ1-5; D perhaps matches TRBD1 (5 bases). V was trimmed by 3 bases and J by 0 bases, leaving 9 bases between them. Germline loops: CDR1 LNHDA, CDR2 SQIVND (reference sequence). The CDR3 covers 15 residues.

V usage is TRBV5-1 and J usage is TRBJ2-3; D not resolved. The CDR3 runs to 14 residues. Germline CDR1 is SGHRS and CDR2 is YFSETQ. Trimming removed 1 base at V and 0 bases at J, with 6 bases between. CDR3 in DNA: TGCGCCAGCAGCTTGACAGTTAGCACAGATACGCAGTATTTT. Its protein is CASSLTVSTDTQYF.

The rearrangement links TRBV5-1 to TRBJ1-2, with D possibly matching TRBD1 (5 bases). CDR1 is SGHRS, CDR2 YFSETQ, per germline. The V gene lost 6 bases and the J gene lost 3 bases, with 6 bases spanning the gap. This CDR3 spans 11 amino acids. The CDR3 DNA reads as TGCGCCAGCACGGGGGACTATGGCTACACCTTC. Translating it yields CASTGDYGYTF.

The chain links TRBV19 to TRBJ2-3; 7 bases line up with TRBD1. Trimming removed 11 bases from V and 2 bases from J; junction bases left unmatched: 4. This CDR3 region has 12 residues. From germline, CDR1 is LNHDA and CDR2 SQIVND (reference sequence). The CDR3 region has the DNA TGTGCCTCACAGGGGATCACAGATACGCAGTATTTT. Protein sequence: CASQGITDTQYF.